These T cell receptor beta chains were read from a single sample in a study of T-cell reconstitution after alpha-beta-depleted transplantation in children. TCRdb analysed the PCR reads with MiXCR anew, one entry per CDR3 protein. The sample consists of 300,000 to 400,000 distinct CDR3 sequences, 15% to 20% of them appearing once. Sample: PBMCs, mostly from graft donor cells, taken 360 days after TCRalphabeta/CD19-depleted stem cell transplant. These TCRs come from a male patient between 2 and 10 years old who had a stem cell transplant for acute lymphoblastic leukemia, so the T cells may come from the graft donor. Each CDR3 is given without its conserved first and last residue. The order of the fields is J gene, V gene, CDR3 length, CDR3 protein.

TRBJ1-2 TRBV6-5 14 ASSYSRGGLNYGYT
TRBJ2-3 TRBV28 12 ASSFGEGTDTQY
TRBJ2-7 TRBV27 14 ASSPGPGLALYEQY
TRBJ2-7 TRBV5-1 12 ASSLEAGGYEQY
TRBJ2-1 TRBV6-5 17 ASSYAGLGGSRRSNEQF
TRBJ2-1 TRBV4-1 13 ASSQDPVAGEEQF
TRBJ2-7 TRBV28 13 ASSSAGQGAYEQY
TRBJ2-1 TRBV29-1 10 SGTGGYNEQF
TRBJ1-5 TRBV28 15 ASSSIGQPYSNQPQH
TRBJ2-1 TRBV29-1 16 SVTGTGGIAGELNEQF
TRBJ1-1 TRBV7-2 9 ASSKRTEAF
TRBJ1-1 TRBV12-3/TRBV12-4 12 ASSTGTSNTEAF
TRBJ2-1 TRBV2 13 ASSAPGGGGNEQF
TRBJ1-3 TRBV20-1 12 SARDMFLRDTIY
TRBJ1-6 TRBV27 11 ASSLGRTTPLH
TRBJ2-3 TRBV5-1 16 ASSLAVSGAGSADTQY
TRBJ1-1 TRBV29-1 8 SVGAVEAF
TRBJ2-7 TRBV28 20 ASSLVGLAGAGIVLGSYEQY
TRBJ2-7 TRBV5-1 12 ASSLGTNRHEQY
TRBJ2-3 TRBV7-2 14 ASSPGWEGRYDTQY
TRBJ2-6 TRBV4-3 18 ASSQEEGGLWPSGANVLT
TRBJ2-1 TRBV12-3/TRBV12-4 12 ASSLLRGYNEQF
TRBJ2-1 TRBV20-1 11 SARTSGRTRGF
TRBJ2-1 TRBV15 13 ATSRAGRSYNEQF
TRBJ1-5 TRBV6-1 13 ASSVGAWSNQPQH
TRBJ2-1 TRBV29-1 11 SAADSSYNEQF
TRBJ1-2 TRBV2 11 ASSPRDLSGYT
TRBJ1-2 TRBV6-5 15 ASSSGQGWITNYGYT
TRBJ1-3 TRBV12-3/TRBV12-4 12 ASSQRGPEDTIY
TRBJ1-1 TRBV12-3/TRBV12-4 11 ASRRQGSTEAF
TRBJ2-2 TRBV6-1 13 ASCLTGDGTGELF
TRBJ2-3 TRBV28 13 ASSQEGWGTDTQY
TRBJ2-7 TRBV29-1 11 SVELPGTYEQY
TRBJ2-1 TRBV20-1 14 SASPSGRPPYNEQF
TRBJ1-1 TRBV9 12 ARTAQRTDTEAF
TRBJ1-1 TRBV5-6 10 ASSLLTAEAF
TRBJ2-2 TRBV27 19 ASTGGNLWTSGRAFVGELF
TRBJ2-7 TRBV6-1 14 ASSPTQGARGYEQY
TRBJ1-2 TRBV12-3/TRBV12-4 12 ASRTGGKNFAYT
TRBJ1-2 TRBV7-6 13 ASSLDSGPNYGYT
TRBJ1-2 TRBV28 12 ASSLPPGDYGYT